This T cell receptor (beta chain) was identified in a study of shared clonotypes between healthy human individuals. Study-level background: The people who gave samples were two women and a few men aged 18 to 49. Per donor, CD8 memory used one plate, CD8 naive used two, CD4 memory used three and CD4 naive used three.

Remarks on this clone: Its specificity is unknown.

The sorted-subset replicate PCRs were given about 210 ng DNA, which is tens of thousands of T cell genomes. The table came from immunoSEQ multiplex PCR; TCRdb's copy has only in-frame clones and leaves some out. The sample lists under 1,100,000 clones; about 75% were seen once. Whole-study findings and limits: Compared with clonotypes that all four donors shared, non-shared clonotypes had lower generation probabilities.

This CDR3 region has 15 residues. V lost 5 bases to trimming and J lost 3 bases, with 15 bases between them. Germline CDR1 reads LNHNV; CDR2 reads YYDKDF (reference sequence). The sequenced sample consisted of memory CD4+ T cells sorted from blood. Subset specified: CD45RA-negative fraction. This chain uses TRBV15 with TRBJ2-3; D is unclear. The clonotype was recovered from a man aged 18 to 29 in good health. This CDR3 is CATSVQVSGTDTQYF. The DNA of the CDR3 is TGTGCCACCAGCGTTCAAGTCAGTGGGACAGATACGCAGTATTTT. The full variable domain, with the rest looked up from reference TRBV15 and TRBJ2-3, is DAMVIQNPRYQVTQFGKPVTLSCSQTLNHNVMYWYQQKSSQAPKLLFHYYDKDFNNEADTPDNFQSRRPNTSFCFLDIRSPGLGDTAMYLCATSVQVSGTDTQYFGPGTRLTVL.